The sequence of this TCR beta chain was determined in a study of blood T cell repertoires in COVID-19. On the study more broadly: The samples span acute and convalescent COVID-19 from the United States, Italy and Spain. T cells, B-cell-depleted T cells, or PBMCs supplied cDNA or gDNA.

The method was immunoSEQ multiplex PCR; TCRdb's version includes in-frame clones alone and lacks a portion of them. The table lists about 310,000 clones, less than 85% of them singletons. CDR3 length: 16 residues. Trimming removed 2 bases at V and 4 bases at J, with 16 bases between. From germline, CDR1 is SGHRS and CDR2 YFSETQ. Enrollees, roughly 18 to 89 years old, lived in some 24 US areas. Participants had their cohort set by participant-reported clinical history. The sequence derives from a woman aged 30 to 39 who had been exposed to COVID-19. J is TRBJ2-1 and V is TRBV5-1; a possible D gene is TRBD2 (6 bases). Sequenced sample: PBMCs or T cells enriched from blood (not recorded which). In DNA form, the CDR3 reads TGCGCCAGCAGCTTTGGAGGAGGGGCCGGTTACAATGAGCAGTTCTTC. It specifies CASSFGGGAGYNEQFF.